Below, one T cell receptor (beta chain) is given with its context. Its antigen is undetermined. TCRs were sequenced from a few patients responding to pembrolizumab. Assay: immunoSEQ multiplex PCR; the TCRdb copy retains only in-frame clones and omits some. The data show about 39,000 clones, with approximately 80% seen just once and around 0.99% held by the top ten. These data are taken from a study of PD-1 blockade in mismatch repair-deficient tumors. Study context: Enrolled about 2013-2016, patients had progressing, pretreated mismatch repair-deficient cancers of about a dozen types.

The CDR3 contains 16 residues. Germline V gene data show CDR1 as PRHDT and CDR2 as FYEKMQ (reference sequence). V lost 0 bases to trimming and J lost 6 bases, with 14 bases between them. The study, taken as a whole, reports: Rapid post-treatment expansion, then contraction, generally preceding radiologic response, marked tumor-resident clones.

The chain uses TRBV13 and TRBJ2-2; D is unresolved. This sample comprised PBMCs, obtained about 40 weeks after starting pembrolizumab. The TCR originated in an adult with mismatch repair-deficient cancer. The CDR3 DNA reads as TGTGCCAGCAGCTTAGGTGTTAGCCTTCCCTCCGGGGAGCTGTTTTTT. This translates into CASSLGVSLPSGELFF.